The rows below give T cell receptor beta chains drawn from one sample of a study of radiotherapy plus CTLA-4 blockade in lung cancer. Some clones are missing from TCRdb's copy, which holds only in-frame ones; the method was immunoSEQ multiplex PCR. Found here are about 59,000 clones, roughly 76% of them singletons; the top ten hold about 8%. This sample comprised peripheral blood, obtained from a patient treated with radiotherapy plus ipilimumab. Receptor source: a human donor with non-small cell lung cancer whose response to radiotherapy plus ipilimumab could not be evaluated. The CDR3 runs from the conserved cysteine through the conserved F or W. Each record gives: J gene, clone size, D gene, V gene, CDR3 DNA, CDR3 protein. The D gene is left open where the match is weak. Clone size appears in some rows only: once, few, many, or a class for an expanded clone.

>TRBJ2-3|-|TRBD2|TRBV9
TGTGCCAGCAGCGGGAGGACTAGCGGGGGGAACACAGATACGCAGTATTTT
CASSGRTSGGNTDTQYF
>TRBJ1-1|-|TRBD1|TRBV28
TGTGCCAGCAGGAACCGACAGGGAGGGAACACTGAAGCTTTCTTT
CASRNRQGGNTEAFF
>TRBJ1-1|-|-|TRBV11-3
TGTGCCAGCAGCTTAGACAGTTGGGCAGGGGATTCCGGAGCTTTCTTT
CASSLDSWAGDSGAFF
>TRBJ1-5|-|-|TRBV18
TGTGCCAGCTCAACGGGCAGGACTGGGACTGGGCAGCCCCAGCATTTT
CASSTGRTGTGQPQHF
>TRBJ1-1|-|-|TRBV2
TGTGCCAGCAATCGGGACTTTGGCACTGAAGCTTTCTTT
CASNRDFGTEAFF
>TRBJ2-1|-|TRBD1|TRBV5-1
TGCGCCAGCGCCCGGGGTCCTAGACCGGGACAGGGGGGGGATGAGCAGTTCTTC
CASARGPRPGQGGDEQFF
>TRBJ1-1|-|TRBD1|TRBV6-5
TGTGCCAGCAGTGACGGGACAGGTAGGACTGAAGCTTTCTTT
CASSDGTGRTEAFF
>TRBJ2-5|-|TRBD2|TRBV19
TGTGCCAGTAGTATAAGGACTAGCTCATTTACCTACCAAGAGACCCAGTACTTC
CASSIRTSSFTYQETQYF
>TRBJ2-3|-|TRBD2|TRBV2
TGTGCCAGCAGGAGCGGGAGGGGTACAGATACGCAGTATTTT
CASRSGRGTDTQYF
>TRBJ2-3|-|-|TRBV28
TGTGCCAGCAGTCCCCCCCGCGAGGCTAGTACGCAGTATTTT
CASSPPREASTQYF
>TRBJ2-2|-|TRBD1|TRBV5-1
TGCGCCAGCACCCCCGGGACAGGGGCCGGGGAGCTGTTTTTT
CASTPGTGAGELFF
>TRBJ2-1|-|TRBD2|TRBV12-5
TGTGCTAGTGGCACGATAGCGGGAGGGCCGGGGAATGAGCAGTTCTTC
CASGTIAGGPGNEQFF
>TRBJ2-5|-|-|TRBV6-5
TGTGCCAGCAGCCCCCTTACAGGGTTGGAAGAGACCCAGTACTTC
CASSPLTGLEETQYF
>TRBJ2-7|-|-|TRBV27
TGTGCCAGCATAAGACAGGCGAACAGCCCCTACGAGCAGTACTTC
CASIRQANSPYEQYF
>TRBJ2-1|-|TRBD2|TRBV30
TGTGCCCGCCGGGGGGTCCCCTACAATGAGCAGTTCTTC
CARRGVPYNEQFF
>TRBJ2-3|few|TRBD2|TRBV10-1
TGCGCCAGCAGCTGGGGGACTAGCGGGAGAAGGGGCACAGATACGCAGTATTTT
CASSWGTSGRRGTDTQYF
>TRBJ2-7|once|TRBD2|TRBV5-4
TGTGCCAGCAGCTCGGGACTAGCCCTATTGGAGCAGTACTTC
CASSSGLALLEQYF
>TRBJ2-6|few|-|TRBV30
TGTGCCTGGTCCCCCTTCGGCGGCGATCTATTCGCTGGGGCCAACGTCCTGACTTTC
CAWSPFGGDLFAGANVLTF
>TRBJ2-7|-|-|TRBV4-3
TGCGCCAGCAGCCAACAAGACACCCAGCCGACCTACGAGCAGTACTTC
CASSQQDTQPTYEQYF
>TRBJ2-7|-|-|TRBV28
TGTGCCAGCAGTCGAGGACTACTCGAGCAGTACTTC
CASSRGLLEQYF
>TRBJ1-3|-|-|TRBV7-2
TGTGCCAGCAGCTTAGACGGGGTGGAGGGAAACACCATATATTTT
CASSLDGVEGNTIYF
>TRBJ1-3|-|-|TRBV25-1
TGTGCCAGCAGTGAGCGCGGGTCTGGAAACACCATATATTTT
CASSERGSGNTIYF
>TRBJ1-1|-|TRBD1|TRBV7-9
TGTGCCAGCAGCTTAGGACAGGGGGCGATCACTGAAGCTTTCTTT
CASSLGQGAITEAFF
>TRBJ1-1|-|-|TRBV4-3
TGCGCCAGCAGCCAAGCATCAGGGACTAAAGCTTTCTTT
CASSQASGTKAFF
>TRBJ1-1|-|-|TRBV2
TGTGCCAGCAGCGTCGACAGACACACTGAAGCTTTCTTT
CASSVDRHTEAFF
>TRBJ2-7|-|-|TRBV6-1
TGTGCCAGCAGTCCAAAACTCTACGAGCAGTACTTC
CASSPKLYEQYF
>TRBJ2-3|few|-|TRBV9
TGTGCCAGCAGCCCTGGGGTAGCTGGGGCGGATACGCAGTATTTT
CASSPGVAGADTQYF
>TRBJ2-3|-|TRBD2|TRBV11-2
TGTGCCAGCAGCCCCGCCCCCGTGGTAGCGGGAGTCACAGATACGCAGTATTTT
CASSPAPVVAGVTDTQYF
>TRBJ2-7|-|TRBD2|TRBV10-1
TGCGCCAGCTCTCTAGCGGGAGGGTACGAGCAGTACTTC
CASSLAGGYEQYF
>TRBJ2-4|-|TRBD1|TRBV19
TGTGCCAGCGATGCACCGGGACAGGGGGCATTAAACATTCAGTACTTC
CASDAPGQGALNIQYF
>TRBJ2-1|-|-|TRBV7-2
TGTGCCAGCAGCTTAGTAATCTACAATGAGCAGTTCTTC
CASSLVIYNEQFF
>TRBJ2-3|few|-|TRBV6-6
TGTGCCAGCAGGCAAATCAGGGGAGAGTTCACAGATACGCAGTATTTT
CASRQIRGEFTDTQYF
>TRBJ2-1|-|-|TRBV4-2
TGTGCCAGCAGCCAAGTCCCGGGAGAATCCTACAATGAGCAGTTCTTC
CASSQVPGESYNEQFF
>TRBJ1-2|-|-|TRBV7-9
TGTGCCAGCGGGGGGATAGTCAACTATGGCTACACCTTC
CASGGIVNYGYTF
>TRBJ1-1|few|-|TRBV7-3
TGTGCCAGCAGCTTAGCAGGGCCGGCCACTGAAGCTTTCTTT
CASSLAGPATEAFF
>TRBJ2-7|few|-|TRBV21-1
TGTGCCAGCAGCGCTAGCGGAGAGAGCTCATACGAGCAGTACTTC
CASSASGESSYEQYF
>TRBJ2-2|-|-|TRBV18
TGTGCCAGCTCACCGGGACTTACAAACACCGGGGAGCTGTTTTTT
CASSPGLTNTGELFF
>TRBJ2-7|-|-|TRBV7-9
TGTGCCAGCAGTACGGCGTCGGGGGTCCACGAGCAGTACTTC
CASSTASGVHEQYF
>TRBJ2-6|-|TRBD1|TRBV6-4
TGTGCCAGCAGTCCTCGACAGGGAGCTGGGGCCAACGTCCTGACTTTC
CASSPRQGAGANVLTF
>TRBJ2-3|-|TRBD2|TRBV5-6
TGTGCCAGCAGGACTAGCCCCACAGATACGCAGTATTTT
CASRTSPTDTQYF
>TRBJ2-5|-|-|TRBV5-8
TGTGCCAGCAGGGTTCGCGTCGGAGAGACCCAGTACTTC
CASRVRVGETQYF
>TRBJ2-7|-|-|TRBV9
TGTGCCAGCAGCGTTTCCACAGGGAGCTCCTACGAGCAGTACTTC
CASSVSTGSSYEQYF
>TRBJ2-7|few|TRBD1|TRBV7-2
TGTGCCAGCAGCCCTGACAGGGACTCCTACGAGCAGTACTTC
CASSPDRDSYEQYF